Each of the 23 T cell receptor beta chains below was sequenced from the same sample in a study of response to subunit inactivated influenza vaccine. TCRdb re-called the RT-PCR reads through MiXCR, storing one row per CDR3 protein. The sample has 450,000 to 700,000 distinct CDR3 sequences, about 14% seen once. The sequences come from PBMCs from blood, collected roughly 12 days after vaccination. The receptors were gathered from a man in his forties or fifties who received an inactivated influenza vaccine.

This clonotype has more than one count but fewer than ten. The chain recombines TRBV6-2 or TRBV6-3 with TRBJ2-2; the match to TRBD2 covers 9 bases. V was clipped by 3 bases and J by 1 base; unmatched bases: 3. CDR1 and CDR2 (germline): MNHEY, SVGEGT. The CDR3 is 16 residues long. The CDR3 is CASSYSTSGNTGELFF. CDR3 bases: TGTGCCAGCAGTTATTCGACTAGCGGGAACACCGGGGAGCTGTTTTTT.

This chain uses TRBV5-5 with TRBJ1-1; TRBD1 might be the D (6 bases). Germline V gene sequence: CDR1 SGHKS, CDR2 YYEKEE (reference sequence). The CDR3 contains 13 residues. V was shortened by 2 bases and J by 5 bases, with 10 bases between the two germline ends. CDR3 in amino acids: CASSLTGKTEAFF. In DNA form, the CDR3 reads TGTGCCAGCAGCTTAACAGGGAAAACTGAAGCTTTCTTT.

There are many counts of this clonotype. The V and J genes are TRBV29-1 and TRBJ2-1; D is uncertain. Trimming shortened V by 4 bases and J by 6 bases, and 13 bases separated the two germline ends. CDR1 is SQVTM and CDR2 is ANQGSEA in the germline V gene. The CDR3 has 13 amino acids. The CDR3 reads CSVAERSGNEQFF. CDR3 bases: TGCAGCGTTGCTGAAAGGTCGGGCAATGAGCAGTTCTTC.

The V gene is TRBV30, the J gene TRBJ2-3; tentative D call: TRBD2 (7 bases). V shed 2 bases and J shed 3 bases, with 12 bases lying between them. Germline assignment: CDR1 GTSNPN and CDR2 SVGIG (reference sequence). This CDR3 has 14 amino acids. CDR3 residues: CAWSQGGGTDTQYF. The CDR3 coding sequence is TGTGCCTGGAGTCAAGGGGGAGGGACAGATACGCAGTATTTT.

This clonotype was counted only a few times. J is TRBJ2-3 and V is TRBV12-3 or TRBV12-4, with a possible D match to TRBD1 (6 bases). V was pared by 1 base and J by 2 bases, with 10 bases between. CDR3 length: 15 residues. The DNA for the CDR3 is TGTGCCAGCAGTTTAGGGCAGGGGACCACAGATACGCAGTATTTT. The encoded protein is CASSLGQGTTDTQYF.

This clonotype was seen at least ten times. The chain combines TRBV5-1 with TRBJ2-1, with 7 bases fitting TRBD2. J gave up 5 bases and V 0 bases, and 5 bases lay outside the gene matches. The CDR3 covers 15 residues. Germline assignment: CDR1 SGHRS and CDR2 YFSETQ. CDR3 DNA sequence: TGCGCCAGCAGCTTGGCCTCTAGCGGAGACAATGAGCAGTTCTTC. It translates to CASSLASSGDNEQFF.

The rearrangement joins TRBV20-1 to TRBJ2-5, with 11 bases lining up with TRBD2. From germline, CDR1 is DFQATT and CDR2 SNEGSKA (reference sequence). J gave up 2 bases and V 0 bases, and 5 bases lay outside the gene matches. CDR3 size: 16 residues. This chain's CDR3 is CSARDPLAGGQETQYF. In nucleotides, the CDR3 is TGCAGTGCTAGAGATCCTCTAGCGGGAGGTCAAGAGACCCAGTACTTC.

Only a few counts were recorded for this clonotype. The gene calls are TRBV4-2 and TRBJ1-4, with no clear D. Germline V gene data show CDR1 as LGHNA and CDR2 as YNFKEQ. Trimming stripped 5 bases from V and 3 bases from J, with 13 bases between. The CDR3 spans 15 residues. In DNA form, the CDR3 reads TGTGCCAGCAGCACATCGGCGGGATCTAATGAAAAACTGTTTTTT. This codes for CASSTSAGSNEKLFF.

V gene TRBV24-1 combines with J gene TRBJ2-5; TRBD1 matches at 9 bases. CDR3 length equals 17 residues. Unmatched junction bases numbered 6, after V lost 0 bases and J lost 2 bases. From germline, CDR1 is KGHDR and CDR2 SFDVKD. CDR3 residues: CATSDLPRDRVQETQYF. CDR3 nucleotides: TGTGCCACCAGTGATTTGCCCCGGGACAGGGTTCAAGAGACCCAGTACTTC.

This clonotype occurred many times. The CDR3 sequence: CSAMGQGSNSPLHF. The CDR3 nucleotides are TGCAGTGCTATGGGACAGGGGTCTAATTCACCCCTCCACTTT. This chain joins TRBV20-1 and TRBJ1-6, with 10 bases aligning to TRBD1. The junction had 3 bases not matched to a gene; V was cut back by 4 bases and J by 6 bases. This CDR3 contains 14 residues. Germline lookup yields CDR1 DFQATT and CDR2 SNEGSKA (reference sequence).

This chain uses TRBV12-3 or TRBV12-4 with TRBJ1-6; D is possibly TRBD1 (5 bases). The CDR3 extends over 14 amino acids. The ends were cut back, 6 bases at V and 9 bases at J, with 15 bases in the middle. Written as DNA, the CDR3 is TGTGCCAGCAGCCCCCGGGGGGGAGGTTCACCCCTCCACTTT. It yields the protein CASSPRGGGSPLHF.

The genes are TRBV12-3 or TRBV12-4 and TRBJ2-3; 14 nucleotides align to TRBD2. The CDR3 sequence is 16 residues long. V was pared by 6 bases and J by 3 bases, with 5 bases of the junction left unmatched. The CDR3 sequence: CASSGGLAGVTDTQYF. The DNA for the CDR3 is TGTGCCAGCAGCGGGGGACTAGCGGGGGTAACAGATACGCAGTATTTT.

This clonotype has a handful of counts. The chain uses TRBV20-1 and TRBJ2-7; 8 bases map to TRBD1. The germline V gene encodes CDR1 DFQATT and CDR2 SNEGSKA (reference sequence). The trim removed 4 bases at V and 6 bases at J, leaving 8 bases unmatched. The CDR3 contains 13 residues. The CDR3 DNA reads as TGCAGTGCTACAACAGGGGGTGCGATCGAGCAGTACTTC. Amino acid sequence: CSATTGGAIEQYF.

The chain recombines TRBV5-6 with TRBJ2-7, with D possibly being TRBD1 (6 bases). This CDR3 region has 15 residues. CDR1 and CDR2 (germline): SGHDT, YYEEEE. The V end lost 0 bases, the J end lost 0 bases, and 10 bases lay between the germline ends. The CDR3 nucleotides are TGTGCCAGCAGCTTGGTGGGGACAACCTCCTACGAGCAGTACTTC. As protein: CASSLVGTTSYEQYF.

Comments on this clonotype: A much larger clone differs by one base, so this may be a read error. In nucleotides, the CDR3 is TGTGCCAGCAGCCAGTCCGTGATCAGGGCCTATGGCTACACCTTC. Its protein is CASSQSVIRAYGYTF. The chain couples TRBV3-1 to TRBJ1-2; tentative D call: TRBD1 (5 bases). The CDR3 extends over 15 amino acids. Germline V CDR1 and CDR2: LGHDT, YNNKEL (reference sequence). The V end lost 3 bases, the J end lost 4 bases, and 15 bases lay between the germline ends.

The rearrangement uses TRBV20-1 and TRBJ1-5, with D unresolved. Between the trimmed V and J ends, which lost 1 base and 1 base, there was a span of 8 bases. Looked up from germline, CDR1 is DFQATT and CDR2 is SNEGSKA (reference sequence). The CDR3 runs 14 residues. CDR3 DNA: TGCAGTGCTAGAGGTTTGGGGAGCAATCAGCCCCAGCATTTT. Its translation: CSARGLGSNQPQHF.

In its sample, this clonotype was seen a few times. The rearrangement links TRBV3-1 to TRBJ1-2, with 7 nucleotides matching TRBD1. Trimming took 6 bases from V and 3 from J; bases not matched to a gene: 7. Germline assignment: CDR1 LGHDT and CDR2 YNNKEL (reference sequence). CDR3 length equals 14 residues. The DNA of the CDR3 is TGTGCCAGCAGTCGACAGGGTTCTGACTATGGCTACACCTTC. It is translated as CASSRQGSDYGYTF.

The rearrangement joins TRBV5-1 to TRBJ2-1; tentatively, D is TRBD1 (6 bases). Germline-derived CDR1 and CDR2 are SGHRS and YFSETQ. The length of the CDR3 is 15 residues. V was trimmed by 0 bases and J by 4 bases, leaving 11 bases between them. The CDR3 spells CASSLAPGQYNEQFF. Written as DNA, the CDR3 is TGCGCCAGCAGCTTGGCCCCGGGACAATACAATGAGCAGTTCTTC.

This clonotype was found many times. V is TRBV28 and J is TRBJ2-1, with 10 nucleotides matching TRBD2. The junction had 11 bases not matched to a gene; V was cut back by 8 bases and J by 7 bases. Germline CDR1 reads MDHEN; CDR2 reads SYDVKM. The CDR3 extends over 15 amino acids. Here the CDR3 reads CASDSLAGAVNEQFF. In DNA form, the CDR3 reads TGTGCCAGCGATAGTCTAGCGGGAGCAGTAAATGAGCAGTTCTTC.

This clonotype occurred a few times. The chain recombines TRBV7-2 with TRBJ2-2; D unclear. Germline CDR1 SGHTA, CDR2 FQGNSA. Trimming pared 3 bases from V and 6 bases from J, leaving 5 bases between. The CDR3 length is 12 residues. The CDR3 region is CASSFPPGELFF. CDR3 coding DNA: TGTGCCAGCAGCTTCCCGCCCGGGGAGCTGTTTTTT.

Only a few counts were recorded for this clonotype. This chain uses TRBV20-1 with TRBJ2-1, with 9 bases identical to TRBD1. V shed 6 bases, J shed 8 bases, and the junction held 14 bases outside the gene matches. The CDR3 extends over 15 amino acids. Germline lookup yields CDR1 DFQATT and CDR2 SNEGSKA (reference sequence). The CDR3 protein is CSADALGQGKDEQFF. CDR3 DNA: TGCAGTGCGGATGCCCTGGGACAGGGTAAGGATGAGCAGTTCTTC.

This chain joins TRBV5-6 and TRBJ1-5; D is unresolved. This CDR3 has 14 residues. Between the trimmed V and J ends, which lost 4 bases and 2 bases, there was a span of 10 bases. Per the germline V gene, CDR1 is SGHDT and CDR2 is YYEEEE. The CDR3 spells CASSRAGGNQPQHF. The CDR3 DNA reads TGTGCCAGCAGCCGCGCCGGGGGCAATCAGCCCCAGCATTTT.

This clonotype was recorded a few times. The chain links TRBV10-3 to TRBJ1-2; D unresolved. This CDR3 is 12 amino acids long. Germline lookup yields CDR1 ENHRY and CDR2 SYGVKD. The germline V and J ends were trimmed by 4 bases and 8 bases, with 11 bases remaining between them. The CDR3 DNA is TGTGCCATCAGTGTTCCCGGGGTCGGCTACACCTTC. This encodes CAISVPGVGYTF.